This is a list of T cell receptor beta chains from one sample in a study of T cells in Graves' hyperthyroidism and ophthalmopathy. TCRdb analysed the multiplex PCR reads with MiXCR anew, one entry per CDR3 protein. Of a few hundred thousand distinct CDR3 sequences listed, roughly 13% are singletons. The source material was blood. These TCRs come from a woman between 18 and 29 years old with Graves' hyperthyroidism. The CDR3 runs from the conserved cysteine through the conserved F or W. A D gene is named only where the DNA matches it firmly. The listing skips clone size in some rows; elsewhere it reads once, few, many or a size class.

NA | many | 15 | TRBJ1-1 | TRBV6-1 | CASSERQVQTAEAFF | TGTGCCAGCAGTGAAAGGCAGGTCCAAACGGCTGAAGCTTTCTTT
TRBD1 | NA | 17 | TRBJ1-2 | TRBV7-9 | CASSLVTSQGGHYGYTF | TGTGCCAGCAGCTTAGTGACAAGTCAGGGGGGGCACTATGGCTACACCTTC
TRBD1 | NA | 15 | TRBJ2-3 | TRBV5-1 | CASSEQGARSDTQYF | TGCGCCAGCAGTGAACAGGGGGCTAGGTCCGATACGCAGTATTTT
TRBD1 | many | 14 | TRBJ1-1 | TRBV18 | CASSPGQTNTEAFF | TGTGCCAGCTCACCGGGACAGACGAACACTGAAGCTTTCTTT
TRBD2 | many | 17 | TRBJ2-2 | TRBV28 | CASTSPGGRIGTGELFF | TGTGCCAGCACCTCCCCGGGCGGGAGAATAGGCACCGGGGAGCTGTTTTTT
NA | few | 13 | TRBJ1-6 | TRBV27 | CASSFQDQSPLHF | TGTGCCAGCAGTTTCCAAGACCAATCACCCCTCCACTTT
NA | many | 12 | TRBJ1-1 | TRBV30 | CAWNSRGTEAFF | TGTGCCTGGAATTCGAGGGGCACTGAAGCTTTCTTT
TRBD2 | NA | 16 | TRBJ2-3 | TRBV9 | CASSVKREGPGDTQYF | TGTGCCAGCAGCGTTAAGCGGGAGGGCCCGGGAGATACGCAGTATTTT
TRBD2 | many | 15 | TRBJ2-3 | TRBV12-3/TRBV12-4 | CASSIISGSTDTQYF | TGTGCCAGCAGCATAATTAGCGGGAGCACAGATACGCAGTATTTT
NA | many | 14 | TRBJ2-7 | TRBV12-3/TRBV12-4 | CASSLLQGAYEQYF | TGTGCCAGCAGTTTATTGCAGGGAGCGTACGAGCAGTACTTC
NA | many | 14 | TRBJ1-5 | TRBV12-3/TRBV12-4 | CASSSMGYNQPQHF | TGTGCCAGCAGTTCTATGGGGTACAATCAGCCCCAGCATTTT
NA | few | 14 | TRBJ2-7 | TRBV12-5 | CASGLVLSPAEQYF | TGTGCTAGTGGTTTGGTACTTTCCCCGGCCGAGCAGTACTTC
NA | few | 16 | TRBJ2-3 | TRBV29-1 | CSAQWEDIPSPDTQYF | TGCAGCGCCCAGTGGGAGGACATACCCTCCCCAGATACGCAGTATTTT
NA | few | 12 | TRBJ1-6 | TRBV6-1 | CASKETDSPLHF | TGTGCCAGCAAGGAAACGGATTCACCCCTCCACTTT
TRBD1 | many | 16 | TRBJ2-3 | TRBV12-3/TRBV12-4 | CASTRTGARGTDTQYF | TGTGCCAGCACCCGGACAGGGGCTCGCGGCACAGATACGCAGTATTTT
TRBD1 | many | 15 | TRBJ1-3 | TRBV7-8 | CASSLEGAQGNTIYF | TGTGCCAGCAGCTTGGAGGGGGCGCAGGGAAACACCATATATTTT
NA | many | 13 | TRBJ2-3 | TRBV12-3/TRBV12-4 | CASSGSLGNTQYF | TGTGCCAGCAGCGGAAGTTTGGGGAATACGCAGTATTTT
TRBD1 | many | 16 | TRBJ2-7 | TRBV9 | CASSSGFGQGTYEQYF | TGTGCCAGCAGCTCCGGATTCGGACAGGGAACCTACGAGCAGTACTTC
NA | many | 12 | TRBJ2-1 | TRBV28 | CASAPTGYEQFF | TGTGCCAGCGCCCCCACGGGGTATGAGCAGTTCTTC
NA | NA | 13 | TRBJ2-7 | TRBV6-1 | CASSPTTSYEQYF | TGTGCCAGCAGTCCTACAACTAGTTACGAGCAGTACTTC
NA | NA | 11 | TRBJ1-2 | TRBV24-1 | CATSGADGYTF | TGTGCCACCAGTGGGGCAGATGGCTACACCTTC
NA | many | 12 | TRBJ2-5 | TRBV7-2 | CASRRVQETQYF | TGTGCCAGCAGAAGAGTGCAAGAGACCCAGTACTTC
TRBD1 | NA | 15 | TRBJ2-3 | TRBV5-1 | CASSSQGLRTDTQYF | TGCGCCAGCAGTTCACAGGGGCTTCGCACAGATACGCAGTATTTT
NA | few | 16 | TRBJ1-3 | TRBV5-1 | CASSLGRSLSGNTIYF | TGCGCCAGCAGCTTGGGGAGGTCACTCTCTGGAAACACCATATATTTT
NA | NA | 11 | TRBJ1-4 | TRBV28 | CASSLYEKLFF | TGTGCCAGCAGTTTGTATGAAAAACTGTTTTTT
NA | many | 12 | TRBJ1-4 | TRBV24-1 | CVTLNLREKLFF | TGTGTAACCCTGAATCTACGCGAAAAACTGTTTTTT
NA | many | 16 | TRBJ2-1 | TRBV5-5 | CASSLVRLSSYNEQFF | TGTGCCAGCAGCTTGGTGAGACTCAGCTCCTACAATGAGCAGTTCTTC
NA | many | 13 | TRBJ2-1 | TRBV2 | CASSEAGYNEQFF | TGTGCCAGCAGTGAGGCAGGGTACAATGAGCAGTTCTTC
NA | many | 15 | TRBJ2-7 | TRBV3-1 | CASSRTPTETYEQYF | TGTGCCAGCAGCCGCACTCCGACAGAAACCTACGAGCAGTACTTC
NA | many | 16 | TRBJ2-2 | TRBV28 | CASSFPRLEGAGELFF | TGTGCCAGCAGTTTCCCTCGACTGGAAGGGGCCGGGGAGCTGTTTTTT
TRBD1 | many | 16 | TRBJ2-7 | TRBV28 | CASTTGGGQGLYEQYF | TGTGCCAGCACCACAGGGGGAGGACAGGGGTTATACGAGCAGTACTTC
NA | NA | 17 | TRBJ1-6 | TRBV19 | CASSIGRTHSYNSPLHF | TGTGCCAGTAGTATAGGGAGGACTCACTCCTATAATTCACCCCTCCACTTT
NA | few | 14 | TRBJ1-2 | TRBV6-1 | CASSPGQRNYGYTF | TGTGCCAGCAGCCCAGGACAGCGTAACTATGGCTACACCTTC
NA | few | 13 | TRBJ2-3 | TRBV27 | CASSFGETDTQYF | TGTGCCAGCAGTTTTGGGGAAACAGATACGCAGTATTTT
TRBD1 | many | 12 | TRBJ2-3 | TRBV12-3/TRBV12-4 | CASSYGQGKQYF | TGTGCCAGCAGTTACGGACAGGGGAAGCAGTATTTT
NA | few | 13 | TRBJ1-2 | TRBV28 | CASTLGTSYGYTF | TGTGCCAGCACTCTCGGGACATCCTATGGCTACACCTTC
TRBD1 | many | 12 | TRBJ2-7 | TRBV28 | CASSQTGYEQYF | TGTGCCAGCAGCCAGACAGGGTACGAGCAGTACTTC
NA | NA | 17 | TRBJ2-1 | TRBV5-1 | CASSQDYGTRWLDEQFF | TGCGCCAGCAGCCAAGACTATGGGACCCGGTGGTTGGATGAGCAGTTCTTC
TRBD1 | many | 15 | TRBJ1-4 | TRBV30 | CAWSLTGGRNEKLFF | TGTGCCTGGAGTCTCACAGGGGGCAGGAATGAAAAACTGTTTTTT
TRBD2 | few | 16 | TRBJ2-3 | TRBV12-3/TRBV12-4 | CASILASGGRTDTQYF | TGTGCCAGCATATTGGCTAGCGGGGGCCGCACAGATACGCAGTATTTT